Shown below are 27 T cell receptor beta chains from a single sample sequenced in a study of T-cell memory formation after mild COVID-19. In TCRdb, the 5' RACE reads were re-called with MiXCR into one record per CDR3 protein. The sample holds approximately 210,000 distinct CDR3 sequences, around 26% seen once. Sequencing was carried out using PBMCs or a T cell subset sorted from them (not recorded which). Every receptor here comes from an adult woman who had mild COVID-19 (a few samples of this study predate the infection). Cell type and time point are not known.

This clonotype was seen a few times. The chain uses TRBV15 and TRBJ1-1, with D unresolved. Trimming took 3 bases from V and 2 from J, leaving 7 bases between them. This CDR3 is 13 amino acids long. Germline assignment: CDR1 LNHNV and CDR2 YYDKDF (reference sequence). The CDR3 loop is CATSSRGNTEAFF. CDR3 nucleotide sequence: TGTGCCACCAGCAGTCGGGGAAACACTGAAGCTTTCTTT.

The chain links TRBV21-1 to TRBJ2-7. TRBV21-1 constitutes a pseudogene. CDR3 length: 13 amino acids. CDR3 sequence (DNA): TGTGCCAGAAGTATCGTGATGGGGTACGAGCAGTACTTC. Protein: CARSIVMGYEQYF.

As DNA, the CDR3 is TGTGCCAGTAGTATAGGCCCTAGCGGGGCGCGGTCGGAGCAGTTCTTC. Its protein product is CASSIGPSGARSEQFF. The chain carries TRBV19 and TRBJ2-1; 9 bases align to TRBD2. Germline V gene sequence: CDR1 LNHDA, CDR2 SQIVND (reference sequence). This CDR3 is built from 16 residues. Germline trimming cut 1 base from V and 10 bases from J; bases unmatched to any gene: 11.

The chain carries TRBV10-3 and TRBJ2-4, with D perhaps being TRBD1 or TRBD2 (5 bases each). From germline, CDR1 is ENHRY and CDR2 SYGVKD. Trimming cost V 7 bases and J 0 bases, with 16 bases left between them. This CDR3 spans 16 amino acids. The chain's CDR3 is CAIMWGRGLAKNIQYF. In DNA, the CDR3 is TGTGCCATCATGTGGGGACGCGGGCTAGCCAAAAACATTCAGTACTTC.

This rearrangement joins TRBV27 to TRBJ2-1; D remains unclear. This CDR3 contains 15 residues. V was clipped by 6 bases and J by 3 bases, with 15 bases between them. The germline V gene has CDR1 MNHEY and CDR2 SMNVEV (reference sequence). DNA for the CDR3: TGTGCCAGCAGCCTCTACGGCGTAAACTACAATGAGCAGTTCTTC. Its translation: CASSLYGVNYNEQFF.

DNA of the CDR3: TGTGCCAGCAGCCCCGACAGGTTCTCGGGGAACACTGAAGCTTTCTTT. Its translation is CASSPDRFSGNTEAFF. The V and J genes are TRBV7-3 and TRBJ1-1; the D gene is possibly TRBD1 (6 bases). V shed 5 bases and J shed 1 base, with 17 bases lying between them. This CDR3 has 16 residues. CDR1 and CDR2 from the germline V gene are SGHTA and FQGTGA.

J is TRBJ2-7 and V is TRBV25-1, with 7 bases identical to TRBD2. The CDR3 covers 15 residues. Germline lookup yields CDR1 MGHDK and CDR2 SYGVNS. Germline trimming cut 3 bases from V and 0 bases from J; bases unmatched to any gene: 5. The CDR3, as DNA: TGTGCCAGCAGTGATGGGGAGGGAAACTCCTACGAGCAGTACTTC. Translation gives CASSDGEGNSYEQYF.

This sequence joins TRBV5-5 and TRBJ1-1; the D gene is possibly TRBD1 (5 bases). In germline, CDR1 is SGHKS, CDR2 YYEKEE (reference sequence). The CDR3 is 15 amino acids. The V gene lost 1 base and the J gene lost 6 bases, with 16 bases spanning the gap. CDR3 in DNA: TGTGCCAGCAGCTTGTCCGGGACGGCAATACCTGAAGCTTTCTTT. It is translated as CASSLSGTAIPEAFF. Together with reference TRBV5-5 and TRBJ1-1, the CDR3 gives the full variable domain: DAGVTQSPTHLIKTRGQQVTLRCSPISGHKSVSWYQQVLGQGPQFIFQYYEKEERGRGNFPDRFSARQFPNYSSELNVNALLLGDSALYLCASSLSGTAIPEAFFGQGTRLTVV.

This rearrangement joins TRBV10-3 to TRBJ2-3; no firm D call. Trimming left V 6 bases short and J 4 bases short, with 17 bases between. Germline loops: CDR1 ENHRY, CDR2 SYGVKD. This CDR3 is built from 15 residues. CDR3: CAIRAVDKQADTQYF. As DNA, the CDR3 is TGTGCCATCAGAGCAGTAGATAAGCAAGCAGATACGCAGTATTTT.

This clonotype was found a few times. The genes are TRBV6-2 or TRBV6-3 and TRBJ2-4; tentative D call: TRBD1 (6 bases). Trimming stripped 9 bases from V and 0 bases from J, with 18 bases between. CDR1 and CDR2 (germline): MNHEY, SVGEGT. There are 16 residues in the CDR3. The CDR3 sequence: CASYLWGRLAKNIQYF. The DNA for the CDR3 is TGTGCCAGTTACCTTTGGGGGCGACTAGCCAAAAACATTCAGTACTTC.

This chain uses TRBV7-6 with TRBJ2-3, with D possibly being TRBD1 (5 bases). Germline V gene sequence: CDR1 SGHVS, CDR2 FNYEAQ. The length of the CDR3 is 15 residues. The ends were cut back, 0 bases at V and 2 bases at J, with 9 bases in the middle. The CDR3 bases are TGTGCCAGCAGCTTAGCGGGGCTACTCACAGATACGCAGTATTTT. Its translation: CASSLAGLLTDTQYF. The full variable domain, with the rest looked up from reference TRBV7-6 and TRBJ2-3, is GAGVSQSPRYKVTKRGQDVALRCDPISGHVSLYWYRQALGQGPEFLTYFNYEAQQDKSGLPNDRFSAERPEGSISTLTIQRTEQRDSAMYRCASSLAGLLTDTQYFGPGTRLTVL.

The genes are TRBV27 and TRBJ1-5; D gene ambiguous. Germline values: CDR1 MNHEY, CDR2 SMNVEV (reference sequence). This CDR3 has 16 residues. V lost 3 bases, J lost 1 base, and 13 bases lay in between. For the CDR3, the DNA is TGTGCCAGCAGTTTGGCGGTCCCCCGAAGCAATCAGCCCCAGCATTTT. It specifies CASSLAVPRSNQPQHF.

The rearrangement links TRBV30 to TRBJ1-5, with D possibly being TRBD1 (6 bases). The CDR3 spans 19 residues. Germline V gives CDR1 GTSNPN, CDR2 SVGIG (reference sequence). V shed 3 bases and J shed 4 bases, with 28 bases lying between them. The CDR3 is CAWRESTGMGDWGNQPQHF. CDR3 DNA sequence: TGTGCCTGGAGGGAAAGTACAGGGATGGGGGATTGGGGGAATCAGCCCCAGCATTTT.

The rearrangement joins TRBV18 to TRBJ2-5, with 8 nucleotides matching TRBD1. V was clipped by 2 bases and J by 4 bases; unmatched bases: 3. The germline gives CDR1 KGHSH, CDR2 LQKENI. The CDR3 has 14 amino acids. CDR3 in amino acids: CASSPAGGLETQYF. The CDR3 DNA is TGTGCCAGCTCACCAGCAGGGGGCTTAGAGACCCAGTACTTC.

This clonotype was counted a few times. The chain uses TRBV7-2 and TRBJ1-1; D is ambiguous. CDR1 and CDR2 (germline): SGHTA, FQGNSA. The CDR3 spans 13 residues. V lost 2 bases, J lost 6 bases, and 10 bases lay in between. The CDR3 is CASSLRQVAEAFF. CDR3 nucleotides: TGTGCCAGCAGCTTACGGCAGGTGGCTGAAGCTTTCTTT.

The CDR3 region has the DNA TGTGCCAGCAGCCCCGGCTCTAGCGGTTCCTACGAGCAGTACTTC. Translating gives CASSPGSSGSYEQYF. V and J are TRBV7-3 and TRBJ2-7; 7 bases match TRBD2. V trimming: 5 bases; J trimming: 1 base; junction bases outside the gene matches: 8. CDR3 length: 15 residues. CDR1 is SGHTA and CDR2 is FQGTGA in the germline V gene.

This clonotype was picked up a small number of times. The rearrangement uses TRBV10-3 and TRBJ1-4; D call uncertain. Germline CDR1 reads ENHRY; CDR2 reads SYGVKD. V was trimmed by 2 bases and J by 4 bases, leaving 5 bases between them. The CDR3 has 13 amino acids. The CDR3 nucleotides are TGTGCCATCAGTGAGGGCAGTAATGAAAAACTGTTTTTT. Protein: CAISEGSNEKLFF.

This clonotype was seen a few times. The chain carries TRBV24-1 and TRBJ1-1; perhaps TRBD1 as D (6 bases). Germline V gene lookup returns CDR1 KGHDR and CDR2 SFDVKD. Trimming took off 3 bases at V and 5 bases at J, with 12 bases between the two ends. This CDR3 has 14 amino acids. CDR3 residues: CATSDPNRATEAFF. DNA for the CDR3: TGTGCCACCAGTGATCCAAACAGGGCAACTGAAGCTTTCTTT.

The chain uses TRBV12-3 or TRBV12-4 and TRBJ2-7; D gene ambiguous. Deletions cut 3 bases from V and 7 bases from J, with 7 bases between. The CDR3 covers 11 residues. The CDR3 nucleotides are TGTGCCAGCAGTTTTGGGCGGGAGCAGTACTTC. Translation gives CASSFGREQYF.

This rearrangement joins TRBV19 to TRBJ1-1; no reliable D call. Germline CDR1 reads LNHDA; CDR2 reads SQIVND (reference sequence). V gave up 0 bases and J gave up 7 bases, with 6 bases separating them. The CDR3 extends over 12 amino acids. CDR3 residues: CASSIEVREAFF. CDR3 DNA: TGTGCCAGTAGTATAGAGGTGCGTGAAGCTTTCTTT.

This chain connects TRBV7-2 to TRBJ2-1; 11 bases are a match to TRBD2. This CDR3 has 13 residues. Germline V gene sequence: CDR1 SGHTA, CDR2 FQGNSA. Trimming removed 4 bases from V and 7 bases from J; junction bases left unmatched: 0. The CDR3 spells CASSWTSGNEQFF. The CDR3 coding sequence is TGTGCCAGCAGCTGGACTAGCGGGAATGAGCAGTTCTTC. The complete variable domain, with remaining parts taken from reference TRBV7-2 and TRBJ2-1, reads GAGVSQSPSNKVTEKGKDVELRCDPISGHTALYWYRQSLGQGLEFLIYFQGNSAPDKSGLPSDRFSAERTGGSVSTLTIQRTQQEDSAVYLCASSWTSGNEQFFGPGTRLTVL.

This clonotype turned up a few times. J is TRBJ2-1 and V is TRBV12-3 or TRBV12-4; 12 nucleotides agree with TRBD2. The CDR3 runs 14 residues. The J segment lost 10 bases and the V segment lost 4 bases, leaving 5 bases of the junction unmatched. The CDR3: CASSSLAGGREQFF. CDR3 coding DNA: TGTGCCAGCAGTTCCCTAGCGGGGGGGCGAGAGCAGTTCTTC.

The V gene is TRBV5-4, the J gene TRBJ2-5; 15 bases agree with TRBD2. J lost 9 bases, V lost 4 bases, and 7 bases had no gene match. Looked up from germline, CDR1 is SGHNT and CDR2 is YYREEE (reference sequence). The CDR3 extends over 15 amino acids. CDR3 DNA: TGTGCCAGCAGCCCCGGGACTAGCGGGGGGACGGCCCAGTACTTC. This encodes CASSPGTSGGTAQYF.

A few counts support this clonotype. V usage is TRBV7-2 and J usage is TRBJ1-6, with no clear D. CDR1 is SGHTA and CDR2 is FQGNSA in the germline V gene. The CDR3 sequence is 15 residues long. The V end lost 5 bases, the J end lost 7 bases, and 15 bases lay between the germline ends. The CDR3 DNA follows: TGTGCCAGCAGCCAACATGGACGGAGCAATTCACCCCTCCACTTT. This encodes CASSQHGRSNSPLHF.

A few counts support this clonotype. The chain links TRBV7-9 to TRBJ1-1; D uncertain. V dropped 2 bases and J dropped 10 bases, with 8 bases sitting between them. The CDR3 is made up of 11 amino acids. Germline assignment: CDR1 SEHNR and CDR2 FQNEAQ (reference sequence). The CDR3 coding sequence is TGTGCCAGCAGCTTAAGCACGGGAGCTTTCTTT. Its protein is CASSLSTGAFF.

V is TRBV5-1 and J is TRBJ2-7; 10 nucleotides match TRBD1. In germline, CDR1 is SGHRS, CDR2 YFSETQ. The CDR3 contains 15 residues. With V trimmed by 5 bases and J by 5 bases, 10 bases remained unmatched. CDR3 residues: CASRQGQGKSHEQYF. CDR3 nucleotides: TGCGCCAGCAGACAGGGACAGGGGAAAAGCCACGAGCAGTACTTC.

The J gene is TRBJ2-5, the V gene TRBV6-5, with 10 bases that match TRBD1. Germline CDR1 and CDR2: MNHEY and SVGAGI. The CDR3 length is 16 residues. V dropped 5 bases and J dropped 5; count of bases not matched to a gene: 11. CDR3 DNA: TGTGCCAGCAGTGAAGGGGACAGGGGAAGCACGGAGACCCAGTACTTC. Protein: CASSEGDRGSTETQYF.